Each of the 4 T cell receptor beta chains below was sequenced from the same sample in a study of CD8+CD57+ T cells in acquired aplastic anemia. The TCR beta profiling, which covered VDJ combination and CDR3 sequence, was carried out using genomic DNA as the template. TCRdb reanalysed the reads using MiXCR and keeps one entry per CDR3 protein. Of hundreds of thousands of distinct CDR3 sequences listed, approximately 33% are singletons. All patients picked for sequencing had shown, by flow cytometry, an expansion of CD8+CD57+ cells. Sequencing was carried out using sorted CD4+, CD8+, or CD8+CD57+ T cells (not recorded which) from PBMCs. These receptors were obtained from a human donor with aplastic anemia.

This clonotype was observed a few times. The chain has TRBV25-1 and TRBJ1-2; perhaps TRBD1 as D (6 bases). CDR1 is MGHDK and CDR2 is SYGVNS in the germline V gene. V lost 7 bases and J 4 bases, leaving 22 bases between the germline ends. The CDR3 is 16 amino acids. CDR3 DNA: TGTGCCAGCACCAGGGACAAATCGACCCCCATCTATGGCTACACCTTC. As protein: CASTRDKSTPIYGYTF.

This chain links TRBV25-1 with TRBJ2-7, with 13 bases matching TRBD2. Looked up from germline, CDR1 is MGHDK and CDR2 is SYGVNS. The ends lost 6 bases at V and 8 bases at J; junction bases unmatched: 13. The CDR3 runs 16 residues. The CDR3 coding sequence is TGTGCCAGCAGGCGCGGACTAGCGGGAGCTTTTAGCAAGCAGTACTTC. Its translation is CASRRGLAGAFSKQYF.

This clonotype was seen at least ten times. The genes are TRBV19 and TRBJ1-5, with a tentative D call TRBD1 (6 bases). The ends were cut back, 1 base at V and 5 bases at J, with 12 bases in the middle. This CDR3 has 15 amino acids. CDR1 and CDR2 (germline): LNHDA, SQIVND (reference sequence). Here the CDR3 reads CASSIVDSHYQPQHF. The CDR3, as DNA: TGTGCCAGTAGTATAGTGGACAGTCATTATCAGCCCCAGCATTTT.

In the case of this clonotype: One junction end disagrees with the germline gene, perhaps due to a read error. The rearrangement joins TRBV10-3 to TRBJ2-3, with D unclear. The CDR3 contains 14 residues. Germline V gives CDR1 ENHRY, CDR2 SYGVKD. CDR3 amino acids: CASSYPGSTDTQYF. For the CDR3, the DNA is TGTGCCAGCAGTTACCCGGGTAGCACAGATACGCAGTATTTT.